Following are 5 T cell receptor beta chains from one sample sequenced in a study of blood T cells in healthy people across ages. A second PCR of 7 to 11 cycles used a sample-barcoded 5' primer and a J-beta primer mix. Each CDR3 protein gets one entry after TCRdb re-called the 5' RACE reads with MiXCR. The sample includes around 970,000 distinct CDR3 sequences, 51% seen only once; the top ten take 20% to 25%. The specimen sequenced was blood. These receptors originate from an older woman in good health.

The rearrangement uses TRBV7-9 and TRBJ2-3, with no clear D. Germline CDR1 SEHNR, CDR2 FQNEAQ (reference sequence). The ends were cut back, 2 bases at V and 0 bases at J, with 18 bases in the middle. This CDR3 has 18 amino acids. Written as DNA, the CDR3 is TGTGCCAGCAGCTTACGGCGCTCTCGTGACCAGAGCACAGATACGCAGTATTTT. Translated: CASSLRRSRDQSTDTQYF. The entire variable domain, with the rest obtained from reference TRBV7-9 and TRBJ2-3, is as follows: DTGVSQNPRHKITKRGQNVTFRCDPISEHNRLYWYRQTLGQGPEFLTYFQNEAQLEKSRLLSDRFSAERPKGSFSTLEIQRTEQGDSAMYLCASSLRRSRDQSTDTQYFGPGTRLTVL.

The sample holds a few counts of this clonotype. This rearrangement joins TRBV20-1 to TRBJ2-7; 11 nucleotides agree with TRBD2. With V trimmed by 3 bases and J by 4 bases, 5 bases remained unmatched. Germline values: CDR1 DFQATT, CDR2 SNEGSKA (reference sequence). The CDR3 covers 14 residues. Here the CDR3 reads CSARETSGIYEQYF. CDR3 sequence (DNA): TGCAGTGCTAGGGAGACTAGCGGGATTTACGAGCAGTACTTC.

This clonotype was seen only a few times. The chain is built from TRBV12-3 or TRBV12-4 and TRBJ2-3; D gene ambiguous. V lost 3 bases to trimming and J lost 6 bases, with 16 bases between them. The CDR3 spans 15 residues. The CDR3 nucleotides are TGTGCCAGCAGTTTTTGGGCCCTTACAAGGGATACGCAGTATTTT. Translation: CASSFWALTRDTQYF.

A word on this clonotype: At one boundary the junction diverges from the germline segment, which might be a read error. For the CDR3, the DNA is TGTGCCAGCAGCCCGGAGGCCGTGACTAGCTATGACTACACCTTC. This encodes CASSPEAVTSYDYTF. This chain uses TRBV7-2 with TRBJ1-2, with D unresolved. The CDR3 is 15 residues long. The germline V gene has CDR1 SGHTA and CDR2 FQGNSA.

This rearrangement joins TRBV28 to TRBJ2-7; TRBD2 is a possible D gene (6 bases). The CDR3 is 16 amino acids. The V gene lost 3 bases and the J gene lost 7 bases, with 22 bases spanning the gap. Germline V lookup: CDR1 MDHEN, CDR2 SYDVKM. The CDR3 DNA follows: TGTGCCAGCAGTTTTCTGGGCGGGACCTTGGGGGATGAGCAGTACTTC. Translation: CASSFLGGTLGDEQYF.